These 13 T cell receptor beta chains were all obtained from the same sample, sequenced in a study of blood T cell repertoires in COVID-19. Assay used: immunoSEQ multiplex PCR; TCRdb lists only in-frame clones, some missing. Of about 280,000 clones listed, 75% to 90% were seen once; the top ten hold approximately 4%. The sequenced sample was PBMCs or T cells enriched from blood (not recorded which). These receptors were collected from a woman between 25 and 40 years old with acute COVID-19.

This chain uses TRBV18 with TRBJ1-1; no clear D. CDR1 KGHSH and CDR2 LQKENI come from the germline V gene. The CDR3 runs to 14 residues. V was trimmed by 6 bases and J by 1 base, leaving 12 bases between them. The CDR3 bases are TGTGCCAGCTCGTCTGAGAGGGCGAACACTGAAGCTTTCTTT. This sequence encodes CASSSERANTEAFF.

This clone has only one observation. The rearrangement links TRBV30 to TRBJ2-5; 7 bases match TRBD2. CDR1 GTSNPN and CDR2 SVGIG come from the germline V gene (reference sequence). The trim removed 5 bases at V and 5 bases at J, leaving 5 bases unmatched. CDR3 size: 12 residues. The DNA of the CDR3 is TGTGCCTGGGGACTAGGAGGTGAGACCCAGTACTTC. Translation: CAWGLGGETQYF.

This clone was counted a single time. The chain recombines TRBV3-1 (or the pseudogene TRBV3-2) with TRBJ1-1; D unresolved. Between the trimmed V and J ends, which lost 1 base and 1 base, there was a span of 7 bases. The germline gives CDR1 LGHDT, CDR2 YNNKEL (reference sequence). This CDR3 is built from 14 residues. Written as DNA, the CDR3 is TGTGCCAGCAGCCAAGTGGGAGGGAACACTGAAGCTTTCTTT. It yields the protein CASSQVGGNTEAFF.

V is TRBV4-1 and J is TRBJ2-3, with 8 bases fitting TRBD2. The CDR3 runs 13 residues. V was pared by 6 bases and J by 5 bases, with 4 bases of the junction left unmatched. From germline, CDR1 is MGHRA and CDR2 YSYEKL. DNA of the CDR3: TGCGCCAGCAGTCCCGGGACTAGAGATACGCAGTATTTT. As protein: CASSPGTRDTQYF.

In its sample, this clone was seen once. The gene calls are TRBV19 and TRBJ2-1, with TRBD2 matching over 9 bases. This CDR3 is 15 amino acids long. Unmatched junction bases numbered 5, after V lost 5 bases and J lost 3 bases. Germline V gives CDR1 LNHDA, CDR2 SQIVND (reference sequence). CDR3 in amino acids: CASSVQREVYNEQFF. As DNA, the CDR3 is TGTGCCAGTAGTGTCCAGCGGGAGGTCTACAATGAGCAGTTCTTC.

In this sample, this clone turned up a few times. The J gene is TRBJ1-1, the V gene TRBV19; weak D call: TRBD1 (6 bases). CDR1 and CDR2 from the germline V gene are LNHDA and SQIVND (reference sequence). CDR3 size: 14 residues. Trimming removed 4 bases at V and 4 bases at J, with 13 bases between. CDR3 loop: CASSKQGFGTEAFF. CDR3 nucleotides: TGTGCCAGTAGTAAACAGGGTTTCGGCACTGAAGCTTTCTTT.

CDR3 protein: CASRGPMYNSPLHF. CDR3 nucleotide sequence: TGTGCCAGCAGGGGGCCAATGTATAATTCACCCCTCCACTTT. The V call is TRBV9, the J call TRBJ1-6; a possible D gene is TRBD1 (5 bases). This CDR3 region has 14 residues. Trimming cost V 5 bases and J 4 bases, with 10 bases left between them. Germline loops: CDR1 SGDLS, CDR2 YYNGEE.

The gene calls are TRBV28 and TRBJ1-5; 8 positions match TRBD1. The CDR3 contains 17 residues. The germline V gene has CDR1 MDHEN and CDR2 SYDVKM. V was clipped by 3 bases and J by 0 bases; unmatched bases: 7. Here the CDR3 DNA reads TGTGCCAGCAGTTTGGGTACAGGGGGGTATAGCAATCAGCCCCAGCATTTT. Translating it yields CASSLGTGGYSNQPQHF.

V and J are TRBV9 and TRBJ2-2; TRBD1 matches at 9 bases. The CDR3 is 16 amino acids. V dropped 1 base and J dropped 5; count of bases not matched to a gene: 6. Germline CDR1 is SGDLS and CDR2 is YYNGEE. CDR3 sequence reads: CASSVTRTGVTGELFF. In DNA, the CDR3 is TGTGCCAGCAGCGTAACAAGGACAGGGGTAACCGGGGAGCTGTTTTTT.

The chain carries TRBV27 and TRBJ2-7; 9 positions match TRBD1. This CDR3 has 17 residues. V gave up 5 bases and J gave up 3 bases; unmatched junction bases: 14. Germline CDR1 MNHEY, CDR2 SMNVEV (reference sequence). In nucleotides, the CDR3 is TGTGCCAGCAGTCCGTTACAGGGGGCGCATGTCGGCTACGAGCAGTACTTC. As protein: CASSPLQGAHVGYEQYF.

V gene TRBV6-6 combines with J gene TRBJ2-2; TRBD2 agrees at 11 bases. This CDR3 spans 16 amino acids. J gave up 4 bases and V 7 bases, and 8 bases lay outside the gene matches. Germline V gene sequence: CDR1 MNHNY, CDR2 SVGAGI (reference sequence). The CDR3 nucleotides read TGTGCCAGCACTCAACTGGGACTAGCGGTCACCGGGGAGCTGTTTTTT. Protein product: CASTQLGLAVTGELFF.

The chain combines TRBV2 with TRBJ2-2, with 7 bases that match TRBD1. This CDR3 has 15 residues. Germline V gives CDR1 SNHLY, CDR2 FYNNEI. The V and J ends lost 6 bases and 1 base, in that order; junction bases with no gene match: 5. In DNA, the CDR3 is TGTGCCAGCAGGTCACGACAGGGGAACACCGGGGAGCTGTTTTTT. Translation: CASRSRQGNTGELFF.

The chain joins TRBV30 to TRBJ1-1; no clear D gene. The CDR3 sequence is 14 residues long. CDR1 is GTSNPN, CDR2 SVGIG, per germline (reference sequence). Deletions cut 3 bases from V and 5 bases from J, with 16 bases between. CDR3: CAWRSAQAETEAFF. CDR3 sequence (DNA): TGTGCCTGGAGGTCCGCCCAAGCGGAAACTGAAGCTTTCTTT.